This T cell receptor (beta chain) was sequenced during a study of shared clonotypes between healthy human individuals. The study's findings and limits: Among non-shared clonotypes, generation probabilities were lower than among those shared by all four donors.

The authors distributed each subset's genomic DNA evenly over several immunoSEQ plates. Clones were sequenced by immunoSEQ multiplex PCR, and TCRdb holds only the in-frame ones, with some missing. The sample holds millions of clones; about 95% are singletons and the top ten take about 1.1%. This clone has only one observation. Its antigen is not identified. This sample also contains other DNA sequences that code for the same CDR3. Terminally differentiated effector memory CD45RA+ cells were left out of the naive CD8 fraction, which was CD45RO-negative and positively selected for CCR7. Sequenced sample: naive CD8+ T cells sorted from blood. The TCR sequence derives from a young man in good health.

Written as DNA, the CDR3 is TGTGCCAGCAGCGCAAGCTCCTACGAGCAGTACTTC. Translated, it gives CASSASSYEQYF. The J gene is TRBJ2-7, the V gene TRBV7-8; D is uncertain. Looked up from germline, CDR1 is SGHVS and CDR2 is FQNEAQ. V dropped 5 bases and J dropped 0 bases, with 5 bases sitting between them. The CDR3 extends over 12 amino acids.